Only one count was recorded for the clone carrying this T cell receptor beta chain. Its target is unknown. Profiled with immunoSEQ multiplex PCR; TCRdb holds only in-frame clones, not every one. This table has fewer than 6,000 clones, roughly 64% appearing once. The data are from a study of OX40 agonist ivuxolimab in advanced cancers. In the study overall: Patients' therapy was ivuxolimab, an antibody that acts as an agonist of OX40 (CD134). General observations from the study: Undetermined was the antigen specificity of the expanded peripheral T cells.

J gave up 2 bases and V 4 bases, and 5 bases lay outside the gene matches. The CDR3 loop spans 17 amino acids. Germline V gives CDR1 MNHEY, CDR2 SMNVEV (reference sequence). This receptor was identified in an adult with an advanced solid tumor such as melanoma, head and neck, liver or kidney cancer. The genes are TRBV27 and TRBJ2-1; 13 positions match TRBD2. The starting material was CD4+ or CD8+ T cells sorted from blood, obtained in a trial of the OX40 agonist ivuxolimab. The CDR3 reads CASSSPGTSGTYNEQFF. In DNA, the CDR3 is TGTGCCAGCAGTTCTCCGGGGACTAGCGGGACCTACAATGAGCAGTTCTTC.